Given below is one T cell receptor beta chain in context. Its antigen specificity is not known. Base qualities are not at hand, and no much larger clone is one base apart. Whole blood was collected in K2EDTA tubes by collaborating institutions according to the institutions' own protocols. For TCRbeta analysis, collaborators shipped samples as frozen whole blood, isolated PBMCs, or DNA extracted from either of those sample types. The data are from a study of blood T cell repertoires in COVID-19 (dated by TCRdb to the early 2020s). Describing the broader study: Samples covering the acute and convalescent phases of COVID-19 were provided by collaborators in the United States, Italy and Spain. Subjects who had been exposed to COVID-19, were actively infected with it, or had recovered from it provided the deeply sampled blood TCRbeta repertoires that made up the dataset. Sample metadata almost always included a de-identified subject ID, COVID-19 status, age in years and sex. The repertoires were made available in a free public database intended to serve as a resource for research on the immune response to SARS-CoV-2. Samples were obtained from the ongoing ImmuneRACE study (first 160 participants) and from about 1,300 subjects provided by 6 global collaborators. HLA class I and class II types, where available, came from metadata supplied by the sample provider rather than from assay-based typing. The material from the prospective study consisted of cDNA or gDNA derived from T cells, B-cell-depleted T cells, or PBMCs. Broad study findings and their caveats: The quantity of clinical and demographic metadata differed by source and by participant and was supplied without curation.

The germline V gene (reference sequence) yields LNHDA for CDR1 and SQIVND for CDR2. At the junction V is shortened by 9 bases and J by 5 bases; bases outside the gene matches: 14. The CDR3 starts with the cysteine, ends with the phenylalanine, and has 16 residues. Kept here is only the CDR3 DNA, which spans 48 bases and is read in frame from base 1. TCRbeta CDR3 regions were amplified from genomic DNA by means of the immunoSEQ Assay, a bias-controlled multiplex PCR. For the original study's pipeline: The number of nucleated cells in each sample was estimated by amplification of reference gene primers within the assay. To quantify the absolute abundance of each unique TCRbeta CDR3 rearrangement, sequence reads were collapsed and filtered. For each sample, productive Simpson clonality was calculated by taking the square root of Simpson's diversity index across productive rearrangements. Entries here come from immuneACCESS through TCRdb and include only in-frame sequences with V and J called. Some clones fail to appear in such tables; in the studies checked, an unresolved V gene covers under half of the shortfall, and the cause of the remainder is unknown. Clone size and the V and J calls come from that table; the DNA yielded D and trimming. Counted in this sample were 60,000 to 75,000 clones; roughly 80% of them appeared once. The ten largest clones represent around 10% of the sample.

The rearranged segments are TRBV19 and TRBJ2-1, and TRBD2 aligns with 9 junction nucleotides. Sequencing used peripheral blood. The TCR comes from a woman older than 75 with acute or convalescent COVID-19. The DNA sequence is as follows: TGTGCCAGCGAACAGACTAGCGGCCTAATTGACAATGAGCAGTTCTTC. Translated, it reads CASEQTSGLIDNEQFF.